Reported below is one T cell receptor (beta chain). Profiled with immunoSEQ multiplex PCR; TCRdb holds only in-frame clones, not every one. The table has 64,000 or so clones, around 92% seen once. These data are taken from a study of T cell changes during pregnancy in multiple sclerosis. This CDR3 is built from 12 residues. The trim removed 3 bases at V and 14 bases at J, leaving 7 bases unmatched. The germline V gene has CDR1 SGHTA and CDR2 FQGNSA. Source: peripheral blood, taken in the first trimester of pregnancy. The V and J genes are TRBV7-2 and TRBJ1-2; 9 nucleotides match TRBD1. The sequence derives from a female donor with multiple sclerosis, enrolled in a pregnancy study. The CDR3 reads CASSFVTGGRTF. The CDR3 bases are TGTGCCAGCAGCTTTGTGACAGGGGGTAGAACCTTC.